This T cell receptor beta chain is from a study of graft-versus-host responses after intestinal transplantation. Overall study findings and caveats: Early post-transplant HvG declines showed an association with peak circulating GvH clone levels.

Libraries were prepared by immunoSEQ multiplex PCR; TCRdb keeps only in-frame clonotypes and omits some of them. This table has more than 65,000 clones, 84% appearing once. Details on this clone: The antigen remains unidentified.

Trimming took 4 bases from V and 5 from J, leaving 17 bases between them. Germline values: CDR1 WNHNN, CDR2 SYGVQD (reference sequence). This CDR3 comprises 15 residues. The receptor was isolated from a human donor who was the organ donor for an intestinal transplant. The chain recombines TRBV10-1 with TRBJ1-2, with D maybe TRBD1 (5 bases). This sample comprised unstimulated CD4+ T cells sorted from spleen or lymph node cells, obtained before transplant. The CDR3 spells CASSAGTTGGYGYTF. CDR3 DNA: TGCGCCAGCAGTGCTGGAACGACGGGGGGTTATGGCTACACCTTC.